This note documents a single TCR beta chain sequence. There is no known antigen for this receptor. No per-base quality is available; no much larger clone lies one base away. Inclusive of the bounding cysteine and phenylalanine, the CDR3 is 15 residues long. Only the CDR3 part of the read is kept: 45 bases, read in frame from the first base. Relative to germline, V is 5 bases shorter and J is 4 bases shorter, with 17 bases between their ends. As encoded in the germline V gene, CDR1 is MDHEN while CDR2 is SYDVKM. These data belong to a study of blood T cells in healthy people across ages (dated by TCRdb to about 2015). Regarding the study in general: In model experiments, template switching captured roughly one uniquely barcoded TCR beta cDNA molecule for every two T cells. Donors of different ages were randomly distributed across sequencing lanes to avoid experimental bias. The study measured age-related changes in TCR beta repertoire diversity using deep sequencing normalized with unique cDNA molecular identifiers. The study analyzed two additional independent replicas of 1 million unique cDNA reads from the same blood draw for two donors, one aged 18 to 29 and one aged 80 or older. The donors were split into four age groups: young (average 16 years), middle-aged (around 40), aged (62) and long-lived (roughly 80).

Overall results and qualifications from the work: Estimates of total diversity based on one million sequenced T cells were regarded as lower bounds and as underestimates. Observed TCR beta diversity correlated strongly with the percentage of naive T cells measured by flow cytometry. Because the CMV infection status of the donors was unknown, age-related changes in expanded clonotypes may potentially have been confounded. Since profiling was done on bulk unsorted PBMCs, naive and antigen-experienced compartments could not be conclusively compared. As age increased, observed TCR beta diversity per million T cells dropped in a roughly linear way, and a significant reduction was already evident by age about 40. Compared with the aged group, the long-lived group had more naive CD4+ T cells, fewer expanded clones and increased TCR diversity, suggesting age selection.

Libraries came from 5' RACE. Instrument used: Illumina HiSeq 2500. A second PCR of about 6 to 11 cycles was performed with a sample-barcoded 5' primer and a J-beta primer mix. A template-switch 5' adaptor carrying 12 random nucleotides introduced a unique molecular identifier onto each TCR beta cDNA molecule. Each sample yielded at least 2.5 million CDR3-containing paired-end reads. All of the RNA was converted into first-strand cDNA using the Mint cDNA synthesis kit, with a TRBC-specific oligonucleotide serving as the primer. Following uracil-DNA glycosylase treatment, a first 18-cycle PCR with universal primers M1SS and BC2_uni_R was performed on all cDNA. For the original study's pipeline: For normalization, 1 million high-quality reads, each with a distinct molecular identifier, were randomly selected from each sample. Instead of being binned into consensus sequences, reads that shared molecular identifiers were thrown out. CDR3 identification, clonotype clustering and error correction used MiTCR with a Q25 quality threshold and the strictest error-elimination algorithm. A nonparametric unseen species model with Euler transformation was used to estimate lower-bound total TCR beta diversity. TCRdb cleaned the public reads at Q25 with fastp, built clones with MiXCR and kept in-frame beta chains. Rows are unified per CDR3 protein, each entry keeping the most common DNA and genes. The V and J calls follow TCRdb's processing rather than the paper's. The sample table lists roughly 1.6 million distinct CDR3 sequences, 34% of them with a count of one. Roughly 10% of the sample is taken by the ten largest.

Donors were around 37 systemically healthy Caucasian individuals from Russia aged 6 to 90 years. About 10 milliliters of peripheral blood were collected from each donor into EDTA-treated Vacutainer tubes. PBMCs were isolated by Ficoll-Paque density-gradient centrifugation, with at least 6 million obtained per sample. Total RNA, at least 6 micrograms per sample, was extracted from PBMCs with Trizol reagent. Naive CD45RAhigh/CD27high T cell percentages were measured by flow cytometry on a PBMC aliquot from every donor. This chain joins TRBV28 to TRBJ1-2; possibly the D gene is TRBD1, per 5 matching bases. This clonotype was sampled from a woman between 25 and 40 years old in good health. Sequencing input: blood. The CDR3 region: CASSPQGPAGYGYTF. The sequence in DNA is TGTGCCAGCAGTCCGCAGGGTCCGGCGGGCTATGGCTACACCTTC.